Each of the 22 T cell receptor beta chains below was sequenced from the same sample in a study of T cell responses to AZD1222 COVID-19 vaccine (dated by TCRdb to the early 2020s). In the paper's terms, the time point label means: baseline before first vaccination. The treatment or condition tag for this specimen amounts to: meningococcal conjugate vaccine given as trial control. Libraries were prepared through the immunoSEQ multiplex PCR assay. Not all clones reach the TCRdb copy of this immuneACCESS table, which keeps in-frame sequences only. Checked studies attribute under half of the gap to unresolved V genes and leave the rest unexplained. Here the sample has about 120,000 clones; approximately 85% occur a single time. The ten largest clones capture 3.5% to 5% of the sample. The sequences come from peripheral blood, collected on day 0 of MenACWY control vaccination. Receptors originate from an adult in good health.

The CDR3 loop reads CASSFPVTGELFF. CDR3 bases: TGTGCCAGCAGTTTCCCGGTCACCGGGGAGCTGTTTTTT. The rearrangement joins TRBV28 to TRBJ2-2; D remains ambiguous. The germline V gene encodes CDR1 MDHEN and CDR2 SYDVKM. This CDR3 has 13 residues. Trimming removed 3 bases from V and 4 bases from J, with 6 bases in between.

The count of this clone is one. The chain is built from TRBV5-1 and TRBJ2-5; D is unclear. The CDR3 spans 14 residues. Deletions cut 1 base from V and 4 bases from J, with 11 bases between. Looked up from germline, CDR1 is SGHRS and CDR2 is YFSETQ. The DNA of the CDR3 is TGCGCCAGCAGCTTGCGTCCGGGTGGAGAGACCCAGTACTTC. Amino acids: CASSLRPGGETQYF.

This clone has more than one count but fewer than ten. The V gene is TRBV6-5, the J gene TRBJ1-6; no firm D call. The germline gives CDR1 MNHEY, CDR2 SVGAGI. CDR3 length equals 15 residues. V was clipped by 8 bases and J by 2 bases, with 13 bases between them. This CDR3 is CASRKERTYNSPLHF. The CDR3 DNA is TGTGCCAGCCGAAAAGAACGGACCTATAATTCACCCCTCCACTTT.

This rearrangement joins TRBV19 to TRBJ1-3, with no clear D. With 3 bases removed from V and 2 bases from J, the gap between germline ends came to 5 bases. This CDR3 comprises 13 residues. Looked up from germline, CDR1 is LNHDA and CDR2 is SQIVND (reference sequence). CDR3 DNA: TGTGCCAGTAGTATTTCCGCTGGAAACACCATATATTTT. This encodes CASSISAGNTIYF.

The J gene is TRBJ1-2, the V gene TRBV6-2 or TRBV6-3; TRBD1 matches at 12 bases. After removal of 4 bases from V and 10 bases from J, the junction contained 4 bases not matched to a gene. Germline lookup yields CDR1 MNHEY and CDR2 SVGEGT. This CDR3 spans 13 amino acids. The CDR3 DNA follows: TGTGCCAGCAGTTTGGGACAGGGGGCGGACTACACCTTC. It codes for CASSLGQGADYTF.

J is TRBJ2-4 and V is TRBV14, with D unresolved. Germline V gives CDR1 SGHDN, CDR2 FVKESK. The CDR3 length is 13 residues. V was pared by 4 bases and J by 8 bases, with 12 bases between. The CDR3 bases are TGTGCCAGCAGCCTACAATCTGGTGACATTCAGTACTTC. Protein: CASSLQSGDIQYF.

This rearrangement joins TRBV12-3 or TRBV12-4 to TRBJ1-1; D is undetermined. Trimming removed 3 bases from V and 10 bases from J, with 12 bases in between. This CDR3 is built from 12 residues. The CDR3 DNA sequence: TGTGCCAGCAGTTTGGCCACAGTGGGAGCTTTCTTT. It translates to CASSLATVGAFF.

This sequence joins TRBV27 and TRBJ2-6; D gene unclear. The CDR3 has 13 amino acids. V was shortened by 4 bases and J by 4 bases, with 5 bases between the two germline ends. Germline CDR1 is MNHEY and CDR2 is SMNVEV (reference sequence). The CDR3 loop reads CASSSSGANVLTF. CDR3 DNA: TGTGCCAGCAGTTCGTCGGGGGCCAACGTCCTGACTTTC.

This chain links TRBV7-2 with TRBJ1-6; the match to TRBD1 covers 7 bases. The CDR3 covers 15 residues. The germline gives CDR1 SGHTA, CDR2 FQGNSA. V lost 5 bases, J lost 4 bases, and 5 bases stayed unmatched. This CDR3 reads CASSPTGVYNSPLHF. CDR3 coding DNA: TGTGCCAGCAGCCCCACAGGGGTTTATAATTCACCCCTCCACTTT.

The chain is built from TRBV5-1 and TRBJ2-7; D may be TRBD2 (5 bases). The CDR3 covers 14 residues. V was trimmed by 0 bases and J by 3 bases, leaving 10 bases between them. CDR1 and CDR2 (germline): SGHRS, YFSETQ. The CDR3 DNA reads TGCGCCAGCAGCTTGGACGGGGAGATCTACGAGCAGTACTTC. Its translation is CASSLDGEIYEQYF. Using reference TRBV5-1 and TRBJ2-7 for the parts outside the CDR3, the full variable domain is KAGVTQTPRYLIKTRGQQVTLSCSPISGHRSVSWYQQTPGQGLQFLFEYFSETQRNKGNFPGRFSGRQFSNSRSEMNVSTLELGDSALYLCASSLDGEIYEQYFGPGTRLTVT.

This chain's CDR3 is CASSLFVRGTTTEAFF. The CDR3 DNA is TGCGCCAGCAGCTTGTTCGTCAGGGGTACGACAACTGAAGCTTTCTTT. The chain joins TRBV5-1 to TRBJ1-1, with D tentatively TRBD1 (6 bases). The V gene lost 1 base and the J gene lost 5 bases, with 18 bases spanning the gap. Germline CDR1 reads SGHRS; CDR2 reads YFSETQ. CDR3 length equals 16 residues.

This chain joins TRBV9 and TRBJ2-7; no clear D. Germline CDR1 and CDR2: SGDLS and YYNGEE. This CDR3 is built from 15 residues. V lost 2 bases, J lost 0 bases, and 12 bases lay in between. The CDR3 spells CASSVYDTNSYEQYF. In nucleotides, the CDR3 is TGTGCCAGCAGCGTCTATGACACCAACTCCTACGAGCAGTACTTC.

V gene TRBV7-2 combines with J gene TRBJ2-7; the match to TRBD1 covers 9 bases. CDR1 and CDR2 (germline): SGHTA, FQGNSA. This CDR3 has 15 residues. The V gene end was trimmed by 2 bases and the J gene end by 4 bases; junction bases not matched to a gene: 6. This chain's CDR3 is CASSLFPDRGYEQYF. CDR3 DNA: TGTGCCAGCAGCTTATTCCCGGACAGGGGATACGAGCAGTACTTC.

The genes are TRBV7-2 and TRBJ2-7; 9 bases agree with TRBD1. Germline loops: CDR1 SGHTA, CDR2 FQGNSA. CDR3 length: 14 amino acids. After removal of 6 bases from V and 7 bases from J, the junction contained 10 bases not matched to a gene. CDR3 in amino acids: CASSNTGGGLEQYF. DNA of the CDR3: TGTGCCAGCAGTAATACAGGGGGCGGACTGGAGCAGTACTTC. Supplemented by reference TRBV7-2 and TRBJ2-7, the full variable domain reads GAGVSQSPSNKVTEKGKDVELRCDPISGHTALYWYRQSLGQGLEFLIYFQGNSAPDKSGLPSDRFSAERTGGSVSTLTIQRTQQEDSAVYLCASSNTGGGLEQYFGPGTRLTVT.

The J gene is TRBJ2-3, the V gene TRBV12-5; TRBD1 matches at 10 bases. There are 14 residues in the CDR3. Germline lookup yields CDR1 LGHNT and CDR2 FRNRAP. With 8 bases clipped from V and 6 bases from J, the junction kept 8 bases outside the gene matches. The CDR3: CASKPGTGVDTQYF. CDR3 sequence (DNA): TGTGCTAGTAAGCCTGGGACAGGGGTTGATACGCAGTATTTT. Together with reference TRBV12-5 and TRBJ2-3, the CDR3 gives the full variable domain: DARVTQTPRHKVTEMGQEVTMRCQPILGHNTVFWYRQTMMQGLELLAYFRNRAPLDDSGMPKDRFSAEMPDATLATLKIQPSEPRDSAVYFCASKPGTGVDTQYFGPGTRLTVL.

V is TRBV7-2 and J is TRBJ2-7, with TRBD1 matching 7 bases. The CDR3 extends over 15 amino acids. V shed 5 bases, J shed 0 bases, and the junction held 7 bases outside the gene matches. Germline V gene lookup returns CDR1 SGHTA and CDR2 FQGNSA. CDR3 protein: CASSPRTGSSYEQYF. As DNA, the CDR3 is TGTGCCAGCAGCCCCCGGACAGGTAGCTCCTACGAGCAGTACTTC.

The rearrangement joins TRBV3-1 (or the pseudogene TRBV3-2) to TRBJ1-5; the D gene is possibly TRBD1 (5 bases). V was cut by 3 bases and J by 6 bases, with 9 bases left in between. Per the germline V gene, CDR1 is LGHDT and CDR2 is YNNKEL (reference sequence). The CDR3 has 13 residues. The CDR3, as DNA: TGTGCCAGCAGCCAGGGGGTCCTTCAGCCCCAGCATTTT. Its protein is CASSQGVLQPQHF.

This clone is a singleton in its sample. This sequence joins TRBV5-1 and TRBJ2-5, with D possibly matching TRBD2 (6 bases). The CDR3 runs 15 residues. Trimming shortened V by 7 bases and J by 1 base, and 17 bases separated the two germline ends. Germline CDR1 reads SGHRS; CDR2 reads YFSETQ. CDR3 sequence: CASSTGTLTQETQYF. In nucleotides, the CDR3 is TGCGCCAGCTCAACCGGGACTTTAACCCAAGAGACCCAGTACTTC.

This chain joins TRBV4-3 and TRBJ1-5; maybe TRBD1 (6 bases). The germline CDR1 and CDR2 sequences are LGHNA and YSLEER. The CDR3 has 15 amino acids. The germline V and J ends were trimmed by 4 bases and 7 bases, with 17 bases remaining between them. The CDR3 loop reads CASSLETGPWQPQHF. Here the CDR3 DNA reads TGCGCCAGCAGCCTCGAGACAGGCCCGTGGCAGCCCCAGCATTTT.

The chain combines TRBV7-2 with TRBJ2-3, with 16 nucleotides matching TRBD2. The germline gives CDR1 SGHTA, CDR2 FQGNSA. The CDR3 spans 19 residues. V was clipped by 7 bases and J by 7 bases; unmatched bases: 17. The CDR3 region has the DNA TGTGCCAGCACCTCACCTTCGGGACTAGCGGGGGGGCCGTTAAATACGCAGTATTTT. Protein sequence: CASTSPSGLAGGPLNTQYF.

The chain joins TRBV7-2 to TRBJ2-2; the D is unclear. Germline loops: CDR1 SGHTA, CDR2 FQGNSA. The V gene lost 5 bases and the J gene lost 4 bases, with 14 bases spanning the gap. There are 15 residues in the CDR3. CDR3 sequence reads: CASSPPFSGTGELFF. The CDR3 coding sequence is TGTGCCAGCAGCCCGCCCTTCTCGGGCACCGGGGAGCTGTTTTTT.

The genes are TRBV18 and TRBJ1-2, with 7 nucleotides matching TRBD1. The V gene end was trimmed by 4 bases and the J gene end by 2 bases; junction bases not matched to a gene: 4. CDR1 KGHSH and CDR2 LQKENI come from the germline V gene. This CDR3 has 14 amino acids. CDR3: CASSLDRENYGYTF. CDR3 DNA sequence: TGTGCCAGCTCACTAGACAGGGAAAACTATGGCTACACCTTC. Full variable domain (outside the CDR3, taken from reference TRBV18 and TRBJ1-2): NAGVMQNPRHLVRRRGQEARLRCSPMKGHSHVYWYRQLPEEGLKFMVYLQKENIIDESGMPKERFSAEFPKEGPSILRIQQVVRGDSAAYFCASSLDRENYGYTFGSGTRLTVV.